This is a list of T cell receptor beta chains from one sample in a study of control samples from healthy donors and cancer patients. Sequenced by immunoSEQ multiplex PCR; TCRdb stores in-frame clones only, minus some. This table has some 110,000 clones, 85% to 90% appearing once. Sequenced material: blood. The receptors originated from a woman in her 70s in good health. The CDR3 runs from the conserved cysteine through the conserved F or W. Fields, in order: D gene, clone size, J gene, V gene, CDR3 protein, CDR3 DNA. The D gene is left open where the match is weak. Expanded clones are given a class, and other clones once, few, many or no size at all.

d_call: -
clone_size: -
j_call: TRBJ2-1
v_call: TRBV18
cdr3_aa: CASSRNLDYNEQFF
cdr3_nt: TGTGCCAGCTCACGAAATCTCGATTACAATGAGCAGTTCTTC

d_call: TRBD1
clone_size: few
j_call: TRBJ2-6
v_call: TRBV9
cdr3_aa: CASSGDRGPSGANVLTF
cdr3_nt: TGTGCCAGCAGCGGGGACAGGGGGCCCTCTGGGGCCAACGTCCTGACTTTC

d_call: -
clone_size: few
j_call: TRBJ2-2
v_call: TRBV25-1
cdr3_aa: CASGTEYTGELFF
cdr3_nt: TGTGCCAGCGGCACAGAGTACACCGGGGAGCTGTTTTTT

d_call: TRBD1
clone_size: -
j_call: TRBJ2-2
v_call: TRBV7-3
cdr3_aa: CASSSRTGENTGELFF
cdr3_nt: TGTGCCAGCAGCTCGAGGACAGGGGAGAACACCGGGGAGCTGTTTTTT

d_call: -
clone_size: -
j_call: TRBJ2-7
v_call: TRBV19
cdr3_aa: CASSIVDIGEVQQYF
cdr3_nt: TGTGCCAGTAGTATAGTGGACATCGGTGAAGTACAGCAGTACTTC

d_call: -
clone_size: few
j_call: TRBJ2-7
v_call: TRBV3-1/TRBV3-2
cdr3_aa: CASSQGGGYEQYF
cdr3_nt: TGTGCCAGCAGCCAAGGGGGCGGGTACGAGCAGTACTTC

d_call: -
clone_size: -
j_call: TRBJ1-1
v_call: TRBV11-2
cdr3_aa: CASLRSTGGVGGAFF
cdr3_nt: TGTGCCAGCCTCAGATCGACAGGTGGAGTAGGCGGTGCTTTCTTT

d_call: -
clone_size: few
j_call: TRBJ1-2
v_call: TRBV29-1
cdr3_aa: CSVEPLSDYGYTF
cdr3_nt: TGCAGCGTTGAACCGCTATCGGACTATGGCTACACCTTC

d_call: -
clone_size: -
j_call: TRBJ2-1
v_call: TRBV7-3
cdr3_aa: CASSLLRARGDEQFF
cdr3_nt: TGTGCCAGCAGCTTATTGCGGGCTAGGGGGGATGAGCAGTTCTTC

d_call: -
clone_size: -
j_call: TRBJ2-3
v_call: TRBV7-2
cdr3_aa: CASSSVADTQYF
cdr3_nt: TGTGCCAGCAGCTCGGTCGCAGATACGCAGTATTTT

d_call: -
clone_size: -
j_call: TRBJ2-5
v_call: TRBV5-6
cdr3_aa: CASSLGLGGRETQYF
cdr3_nt: TGTGCCAGCAGCTTGGGCCTGGGGGGTAGGGAGACCCAGTACTTC

d_call: -
clone_size: -
j_call: TRBJ1-3
v_call: TRBV10-3
cdr3_aa: CAISESRGSGNTIYF
cdr3_nt: TGTGCCATCAGTGAGTCTCGTGGGTCTGGAAACACCATATATTTT

d_call: TRBD1
clone_size: -
j_call: TRBJ1-4
v_call: TRBV5-4
cdr3_aa: CASSLRTRTGNEKLFF
cdr3_nt: TGTGCCAGCAGCTTGAGAACTCGGACAGGGAATGAAAAACTGTTTTTT

d_call: -
clone_size: -
j_call: TRBJ2-3
v_call: TRBV9
cdr3_aa: CASSVGRTDTQYF
cdr3_nt: TGTGCCAGCAGCGTGGGCCGCACAGATACGCAGTATTTT

d_call: TRBD2
clone_size: -
j_call: TRBJ2-1
v_call: TRBV10-1
cdr3_aa: CASSEWASGGAGEQFF
cdr3_nt: TGCGCCAGCAGTGAGTGGGCTAGCGGGGGGGCCGGCGAGCAGTTCTTC

d_call: -
clone_size: -
j_call: TRBJ1-3
v_call: TRBV7-8
cdr3_aa: CASSLDGAYSSGNTIYF
cdr3_nt: TGTGCCAGCAGCTTAGATGGGGCATACTCCTCTGGAAACACCATATATTTT

d_call: -
clone_size: -
j_call: TRBJ1-6
v_call: TRBV3-1/TRBV3-2
cdr3_aa: CASSQEDSPLHF
cdr3_nt: TGTGCCAGCAGCCAAGAGGATTCACCCCTCCACTTT

d_call: TRBD2
clone_size: few
j_call: TRBJ2-2
v_call: TRBV5-6
cdr3_aa: CASSIAGGLPGELFF
cdr3_nt: TGTGCCAGCAGCATAGCGGGGGGGCTGCCCGGGGAGCTGTTTTTT

d_call: -
clone_size: -
j_call: TRBJ1-5
v_call: TRBV25-1
cdr3_aa: CASSEFGGRVPQHF
cdr3_nt: TGTGCCAGCAGTGAATTTGGGGGGCGCGTGCCCCAGCATTTT

d_call: -
clone_size: -
j_call: TRBJ1-5
v_call: TRBV20-1
cdr3_aa: CSASSGSGQPQHF
cdr3_nt: TGCAGTGCTAGTTCGGGAAGTGGCCAGCCCCAGCATTTT

d_call: TRBD1
clone_size: -
j_call: TRBJ1-4
v_call: TRBV3-1/TRBV3-2
cdr3_aa: CASRGKVGQGRSFNEKLFF
cdr3_nt: TGTGCCAGCAGAGGGAAAGTGGGACAGGGAAGGTCCTTTAATGAAAAACTGTTTTTT

d_call: -
clone_size: -
j_call: TRBJ2-2
v_call: TRBV20-1
cdr3_aa: CSAGRAGELFF
cdr3_nt: TGCAGTGCAGGAAGGGCCGGGGAGCTGTTTTTT

d_call: -
clone_size: -
j_call: TRBJ2-5
v_call: TRBV7-3
cdr3_aa: CASSLNRQETQYF
cdr3_nt: TGTGCCAGCAGCTTAAACAGGCAAGAGACCCAGTACTTC

d_call: TRBD2
clone_size: once
j_call: TRBJ2-5
v_call: TRBV24-1
cdr3_aa: CATSEVAGGLETQYF
cdr3_nt: TGTGCCACCAGTGAAGTAGCGGGGGGGCTGGAGACCCAGTACTTC

d_call: TRBD1
clone_size: -
j_call: TRBJ1-5
v_call: TRBV19
cdr3_aa: CASSETGRSNQPQHF
cdr3_nt: TGTGCCAGTAGTGAGACAGGGCGAAGCAATCAGCCCCAGCATTTT

d_call: -
clone_size: -
j_call: TRBJ1-6
v_call: TRBV19
cdr3_aa: CASSRSNSPLHF
cdr3_nt: TGTGCCAGTAGTAGGAGTAATTCACCCCTCCACTTT

d_call: -
clone_size: -
j_call: TRBJ2-5
v_call: TRBV4-2
cdr3_aa: CASSLKPSGAMETQYF
cdr3_nt: TGTGCCAGCAGCCTCAAGCCGTCAGGGGCCATGGAGACCCAGTACTTC

d_call: TRBD1
clone_size: -
j_call: TRBJ2-2
v_call: TRBV18
cdr3_aa: CASSPRITGGADTGELFF
cdr3_nt: TGTGCCAGCTCACCTCGGATTACAGGGGGCGCGGACACCGGGGAGCTGTTTTTT

d_call: -
clone_size: once
j_call: TRBJ1-5
v_call: TRBV19
cdr3_aa: CASSVGRNQPQHF
cdr3_nt: TGTGCCAGTAGTGTCGGTCGCAATCAGCCCCAGCATTTT